A selection of T cell receptor beta chains follows, all from one sample in a study of CXCR3-negative and CXCR3-positive naive CD8 T cells. TCRdb re-called the 5' RACE reads and shows each CDR3 protein once, DNA omitted. Its table records around 80,000 distinct CDR3 sequences. Sequenced: naive CXCR3+ CD8+ T cells from blood. The receptors derive from a human donor in good health. Some clones in this sample may be carry-over from other donors' samples. Each CDR3 is given with its conserved first and last residue. The order of the fields is CDR3 protein, J gene, V gene.

CSVETSGELGTGELFF,TRBJ2-2,TRBV29-1
CASSPGQGAGQPQHF,TRBJ1-5,TRBV5-1
CASSSSGGPGTEQFF,TRBJ2-1,TRBV6-5
CSVRTGTYGYTF,TRBJ1-2,TRBV29-1
CASSLAAASTGELFF,TRBJ2-2,TRBV11-2
CASSKVGGEQGGEQFF,TRBJ2-1,TRBV21-1
CASSLRGSSEQYF,TRBJ2-7,TRBV5-1
CASSVAASSYEQYF,TRBJ2-7,TRBV9
CASSWGDDTEAFF,TRBJ1-1,TRBV3-1
CASSQDHTGGIDTQYF,TRBJ2-3,TRBV14